What follows are 13 T cell receptor beta chains derived from one specimen sequenced in a study of blood T cells in healthy people across ages. The authors ran a second PCR of 7 to 11 cycles using a sample-barcoded 5' primer and a J-beta primer mix. TCRdb re-derived calls from the 5' RACE reads in MiXCR, one entry per CDR3 protein. The sample carries about 510,000 distinct CDR3 sequences, over 25% recorded once. These data were likewise used in another study, on T cells of mothers and their children.

Sequenced sample: blood. The receptor set was obtained from a boy between 2 and 10 years old in good health.

The chain combines TRBV20-1 with TRBJ2-5, with D tentatively TRBD2 (6 bases). With the DNA end fitting TRBJ2-7 better, the J assignment may be wrong. The V gene's germline CDR1 is DFQATT and CDR2 SNEGSKA (reference sequence). There are 15 residues in the CDR3. The CDR3 bases are TGCAGTGCTAGAGATCCATGGGGGAGCGGGTACGAGCAGTACTTC. As protein: CSARDPWGSGYEQYF.

V and J are TRBV29-1 and TRBJ2-7, with 9 bases that match TRBD2. V dropped 4 bases and J dropped 2; count of bases not matched to a gene: 3. CDR1 and CDR2 from the germline V gene are SQVTM and ANQGSEA. The CDR3 has 13 residues. The CDR3 DNA reads as TGCAGCGTTGGGGCGGGAGGGCCCTACGAGCAGTACTTC. Residues: CSVGAGGPYEQYF.

This clonotype was counted only a few times. The V call is TRBV7-2, the J call TRBJ1-5; D unresolved. The CDR3 consists of 15 residues. V was pared by 0 bases and J by 4 bases, with 10 bases between. CDR1 and CDR2 from the germline V gene are SGHTA and FQGNSA. The CDR3 here is CASSLAEGFNQPQHF. The DNA of the CDR3 is TGTGCCAGCAGCTTAGCTGAAGGTTTTAATCAGCCCCAGCATTTT.

This clonotype was observed a handful of times. The V and J genes are TRBV13 and TRBJ2-5, with TRBD1 matching over 8 bases. The DNA end favors TRBJ2-7, so the J call may be wrong. The germline gives CDR1 PRHDT, CDR2 FYEKMQ (reference sequence). The CDR3 length is 15 residues. As DNA, the CDR3 is TGTGCCAGCAGCTTAGGACAGGGGGTATCCTACGAGCAGTACTTC. Protein: CASSLGQGVSYEQYF.

The chain employs TRBV9 and TRBJ2-1; 8 bases fit TRBD2. Losses at the gene ends were 1 base for V and 4 bases for J; bases not matched to a gene: 10. The CDR3 has 17 amino acids. Looked up from germline, CDR1 is SGDLS and CDR2 is YYNGEE. CDR3 loop: CASSVRGTGGLYNEQFF. The CDR3 region has the DNA TGTGCCAGCAGCGTAAGGGGGACGGGGGGGCTGTACAATGAGCAGTTCTTC.

Only a few counts were recorded for this clonotype. The chain employs TRBV6-5 and TRBJ2-7; no firm D call. This CDR3 is built from 11 residues. V shed 8 bases and J shed 4 bases, with 9 bases lying between them. Germline assignment: CDR1 MNHEY and CDR2 SVGAGI. CDR3 in DNA: TGTGCCAGCGGACGATCTTACGAGCAGTACTTC. As protein: CASGRSYEQYF.

This clonotype turned up a few times. V gene TRBV29-1 combines with J gene TRBJ1-1, with 11 bases lining up with TRBD1. Trimming cost V 5 bases and J 4 bases; bases outside gene matches: 9. CDR1 and CDR2 from the germline V gene are SQVTM and ANQGSEA. CDR3 length equals 15 residues. The CDR3 bases are TGCAGCGTTTCCTACATGGGGACAGGGGGCACTGAAGCTTTCTTT. Translated: CSVSYMGTGGTEAFF.

The rearrangement uses TRBV4-3 and TRBJ2-1; a weak D match, TRBD1 (6 bases). V was shortened by 3 bases and J by 8 bases, with 14 bases between the two germline ends. CDR3 length: 14 amino acids. The V gene's germline CDR1 is LGHNA and CDR2 YSLEER. The CDR3: CASSHGQRGHEQFF. CDR3 sequence (DNA): TGCGCCAGCAGCCACGGACAGAGAGGTCATGAGCAGTTCTTC.

The gene calls are TRBV6-1 and TRBJ2-3, with TRBD2 matching over 9 bases. V was pared by 8 bases and J by 6 bases, with 9 bases of the junction left unmatched. The length of the CDR3 is 14 residues. Germline CDR1 and CDR2: MNHNS and SASEGT. In DNA form, the CDR3 reads TGTGCCAGCTCGAATAGCGGGGGTCGGGATACGCAGTATTTT. Encoded protein: CASSNSGGRDTQYF.

The genes are TRBV7-9 and TRBJ2-5; no definite D call. This CDR3 has 14 amino acids. Trimming left V 2 bases short and J 4 bases short, with 11 bases between. CDR1 SEHNR and CDR2 FQNEAQ come from the germline V gene (reference sequence). Here the CDR3 reads CASSLIDSRETQYF. The CDR3 DNA follows: TGTGCCAGCAGCTTAATAGACTCAAGAGAGACCCAGTACTTC.

The chain joins TRBV5-4 to TRBJ2-5; the D is unclear. The J call may be incorrect, as the DNA end agrees better with TRBJ2-1. There are 14 residues in the CDR3. The germline V gene has CDR1 SGHNT and CDR2 YYREEE (reference sequence). The CDR3 DNA sequence: TGTGCCAGCAGCTTGGATTCTGCTCACAATGAGCAGTTCTTC. This gives the protein CASSLDSAHNEQFF.

This clonotype has a handful of counts. This rearrangement joins TRBV27 to TRBJ2-7, with 8 bases lining up with TRBD2. The V gene end was trimmed by 9 bases and the J gene end by 7 bases; junction bases not matched to a gene: 8. CDR1 is MNHEY, CDR2 SMNVEV, per germline (reference sequence). CDR3 length: 12 residues. The CDR3 spells CASTGGGREQYF. CDR3 bases: TGTGCCAGTACCGGCGGGGGGAGAGAGCAGTACTTC.

This clonotype occurred a few times. The chain combines TRBV7-8 with TRBJ2-2; the D gene is possibly TRBD2 (5 bases). In germline, CDR1 is SGHVS, CDR2 FQNEAQ. V lost 0 bases and J 10 bases, leaving 24 bases between the germline ends. The CDR3 runs to 18 residues. DNA of the CDR3: TGTGCCAGCAGCTTAGCTGGGAGCCCGTTTCAGATCACCCAGGAGCTGTTTTTT. Translated: CASSLAGSPFQITQELFF.